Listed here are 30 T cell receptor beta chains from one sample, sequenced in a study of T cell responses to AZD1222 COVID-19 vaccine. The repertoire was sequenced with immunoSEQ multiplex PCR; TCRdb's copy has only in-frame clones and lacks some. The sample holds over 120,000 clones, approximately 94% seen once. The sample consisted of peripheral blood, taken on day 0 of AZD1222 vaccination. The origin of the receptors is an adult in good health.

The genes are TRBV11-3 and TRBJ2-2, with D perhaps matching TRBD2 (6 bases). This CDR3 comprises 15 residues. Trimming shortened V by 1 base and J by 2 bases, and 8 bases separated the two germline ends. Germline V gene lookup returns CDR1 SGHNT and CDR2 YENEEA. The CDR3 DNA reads TGTGCCAGCAGCTTAGTACTAGCCAACACCGGGGAGCTGTTTTTT. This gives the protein CASSLVLANTGELFF.

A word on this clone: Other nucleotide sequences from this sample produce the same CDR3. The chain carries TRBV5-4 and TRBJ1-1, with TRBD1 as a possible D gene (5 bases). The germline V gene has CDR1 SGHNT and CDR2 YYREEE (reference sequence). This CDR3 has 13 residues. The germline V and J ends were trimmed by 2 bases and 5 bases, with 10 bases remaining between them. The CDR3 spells CASSLTGGTEAFF. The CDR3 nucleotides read TGTGCCAGCAGCTTAACAGGTGGGACTGAAGCTTTCTTT.

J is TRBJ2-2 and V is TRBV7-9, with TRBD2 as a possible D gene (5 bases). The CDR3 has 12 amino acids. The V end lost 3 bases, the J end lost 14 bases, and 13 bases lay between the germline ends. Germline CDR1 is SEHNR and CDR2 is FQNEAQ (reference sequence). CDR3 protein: CASSFTEGGLFF. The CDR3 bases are TGTGCCAGCAGCTTTACAGAGGGCGGCCTGTTTTTT. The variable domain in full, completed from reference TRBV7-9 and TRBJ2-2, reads DTGVSQNPRHKITKRGQNVTFRCDPISEHNRLYWYRQTLGQGPEFLTYFQNEAQLEKSRLLSDRFSAERPKGSFSTLEIQRTEQGDSAMYLCASSFTEGGLFFGEGSRLTVL.

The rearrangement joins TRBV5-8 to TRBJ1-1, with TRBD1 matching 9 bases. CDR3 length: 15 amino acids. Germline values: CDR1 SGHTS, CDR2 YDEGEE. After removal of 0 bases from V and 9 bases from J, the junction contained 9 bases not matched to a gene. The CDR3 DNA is TGTGCCAGCAGCTTGGACTACGGGACAGGGTCTAAAGCTTTCTTT. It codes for CASSLDYGTGSKAFF.

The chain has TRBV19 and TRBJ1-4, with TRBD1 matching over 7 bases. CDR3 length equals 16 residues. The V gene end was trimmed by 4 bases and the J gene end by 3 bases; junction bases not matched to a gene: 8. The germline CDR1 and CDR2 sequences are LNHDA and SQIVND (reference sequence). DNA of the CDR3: TGTGCCAGTAGTACCTACGGGACAGTTTCTAATGAAAAACTGTTTTTT. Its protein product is CASSTYGTVSNEKLFF.

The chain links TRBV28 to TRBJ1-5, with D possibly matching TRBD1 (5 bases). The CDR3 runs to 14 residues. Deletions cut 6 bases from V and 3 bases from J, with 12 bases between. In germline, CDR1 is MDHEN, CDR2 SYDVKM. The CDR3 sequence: CASSPRDYNQPQHF. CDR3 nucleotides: TGTGCCAGCAGCCCCCGGGACTACAATCAGCCCCAGCATTTT.

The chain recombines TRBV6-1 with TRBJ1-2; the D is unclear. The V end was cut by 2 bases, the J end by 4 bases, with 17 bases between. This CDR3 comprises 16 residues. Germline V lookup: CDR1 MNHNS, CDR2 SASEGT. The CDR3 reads CASSEFAQQLSYGYTF. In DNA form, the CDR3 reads TGTGCCAGCAGTGAATTTGCACAGCAACTCTCCTATGGCTACACCTTC.

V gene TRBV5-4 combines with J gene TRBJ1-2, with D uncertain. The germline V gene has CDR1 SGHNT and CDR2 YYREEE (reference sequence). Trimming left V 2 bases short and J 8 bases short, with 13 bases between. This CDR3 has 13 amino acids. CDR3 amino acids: CASSFARELGYTF. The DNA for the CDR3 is TGTGCCAGCAGCTTTGCCCGGGAGTTGGGCTACACCTTC.

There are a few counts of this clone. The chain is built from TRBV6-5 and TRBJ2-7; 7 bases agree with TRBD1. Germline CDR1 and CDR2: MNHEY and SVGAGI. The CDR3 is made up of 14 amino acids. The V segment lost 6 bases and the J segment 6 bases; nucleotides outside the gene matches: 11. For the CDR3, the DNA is TGTGCCAGCAGCTACCCGGGACCAGGGGGCGAGCAGTACTTC. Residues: CASSYPGPGGEQYF.

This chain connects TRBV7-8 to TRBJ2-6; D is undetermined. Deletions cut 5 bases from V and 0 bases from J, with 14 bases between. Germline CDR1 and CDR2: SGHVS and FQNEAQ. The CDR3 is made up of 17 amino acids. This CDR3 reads CASSRKVPSSGANVLTF. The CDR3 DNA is TGTGCCAGCAGCCGGAAGGTCCCGAGCTCTGGGGCCAACGTCCTGACTTTC. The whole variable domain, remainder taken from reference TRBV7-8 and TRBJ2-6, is GAGVSQSPRYKVAKRGQDVALRCDPISGHVSLFWYQQALGQGPEFLTYFQNEAQLDKSGLPSDRFFAERPEGSVSTLKIQRTQQEDSAVYLCASSRKVPSSGANVLTFGAGSRLTVL.

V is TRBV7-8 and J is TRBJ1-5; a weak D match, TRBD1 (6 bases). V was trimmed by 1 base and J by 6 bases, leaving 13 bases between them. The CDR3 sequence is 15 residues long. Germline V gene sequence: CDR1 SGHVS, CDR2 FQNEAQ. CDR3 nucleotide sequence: TGTGCCAGCAGCTTAGGGGGCAGGGGATCTCAGCCCCAGCATTTT. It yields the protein CASSLGGRGSQPQHF. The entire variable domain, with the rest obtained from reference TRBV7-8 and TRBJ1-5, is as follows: GAGVSQSPRYKVAKRGQDVALRCDPISGHVSLFWYQQALGQGPEFLTYFQNEAQLDKSGLPSDRFFAERPEGSVSTLKIQRTQQEDSAVYLCASSLGGRGSQPQHFGDGTRLSIL.

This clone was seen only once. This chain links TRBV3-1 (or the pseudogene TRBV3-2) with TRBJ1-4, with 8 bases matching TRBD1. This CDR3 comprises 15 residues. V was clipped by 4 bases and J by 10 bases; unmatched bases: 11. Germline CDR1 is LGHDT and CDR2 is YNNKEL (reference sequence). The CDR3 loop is CASSPTTGTGGKLFF. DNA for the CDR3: TGTGCCAGCAGCCCAACAACCGGGACAGGTGGAAAACTGTTTTTT.

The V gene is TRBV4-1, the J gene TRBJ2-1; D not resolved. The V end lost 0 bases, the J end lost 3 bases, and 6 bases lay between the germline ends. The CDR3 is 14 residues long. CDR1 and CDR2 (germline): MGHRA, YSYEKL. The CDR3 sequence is CASSQDADYNEQFF. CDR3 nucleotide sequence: TGCGCCAGCAGCCAAGATGCAGACTACAATGAGCAGTTCTTC.

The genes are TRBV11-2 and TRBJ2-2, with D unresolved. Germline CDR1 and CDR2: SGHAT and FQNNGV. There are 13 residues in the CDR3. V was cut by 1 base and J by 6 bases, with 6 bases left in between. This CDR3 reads CASSLVFPGELFF. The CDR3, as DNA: TGTGCCAGCAGCTTAGTTTTTCCCGGGGAGCTGTTTTTT.

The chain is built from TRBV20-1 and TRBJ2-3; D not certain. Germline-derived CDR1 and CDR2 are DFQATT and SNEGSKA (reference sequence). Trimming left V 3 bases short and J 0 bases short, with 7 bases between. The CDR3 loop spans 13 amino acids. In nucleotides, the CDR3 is TGCAGTGCTAGTCTACCGAGCACAGATACGCAGTATTTT. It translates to CSASLPSTDTQYF.

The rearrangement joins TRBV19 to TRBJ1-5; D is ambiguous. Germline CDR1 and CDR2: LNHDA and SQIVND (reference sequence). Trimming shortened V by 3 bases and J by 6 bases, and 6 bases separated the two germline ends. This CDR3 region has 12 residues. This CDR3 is CASSIFSQPQHF. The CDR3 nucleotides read TGTGCCAGTAGTATTTTTTCTCAGCCCCAGCATTTT.

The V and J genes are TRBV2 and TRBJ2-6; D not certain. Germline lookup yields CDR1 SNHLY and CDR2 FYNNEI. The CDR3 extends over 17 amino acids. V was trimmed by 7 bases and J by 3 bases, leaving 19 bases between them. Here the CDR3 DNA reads TGTGCCAGCACTCCCTTAACGGCGGCGGTTGGGGCCAACGTCCTGACTTTC. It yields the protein CASTPLTAAVGANVLTF.

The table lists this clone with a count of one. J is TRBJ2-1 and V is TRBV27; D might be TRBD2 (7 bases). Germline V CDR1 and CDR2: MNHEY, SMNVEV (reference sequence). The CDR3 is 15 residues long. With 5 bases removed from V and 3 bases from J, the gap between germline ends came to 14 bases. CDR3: CASSRGGPFYNEQFF. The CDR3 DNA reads TGTGCCAGCAGTAGGGGGGGGCCATTCTACAATGAGCAGTTCTTC.

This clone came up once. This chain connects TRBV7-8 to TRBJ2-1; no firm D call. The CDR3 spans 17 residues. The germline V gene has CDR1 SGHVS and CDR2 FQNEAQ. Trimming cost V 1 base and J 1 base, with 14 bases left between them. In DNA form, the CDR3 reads TGTGCCAGCAGCTTAGTCCGTTACGGGTCATCCTACAATGAGCAGTTCTTC. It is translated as CASSLVRYGSSYNEQFF.

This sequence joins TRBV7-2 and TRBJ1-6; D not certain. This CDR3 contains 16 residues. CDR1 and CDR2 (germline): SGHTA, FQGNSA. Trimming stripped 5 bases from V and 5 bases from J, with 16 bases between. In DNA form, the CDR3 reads TGTGCCAGCAGCCCACCCGGAGGAAGAGATAATTCACCCCTCCACTTT. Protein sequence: CASSPPGGRDNSPLHF.

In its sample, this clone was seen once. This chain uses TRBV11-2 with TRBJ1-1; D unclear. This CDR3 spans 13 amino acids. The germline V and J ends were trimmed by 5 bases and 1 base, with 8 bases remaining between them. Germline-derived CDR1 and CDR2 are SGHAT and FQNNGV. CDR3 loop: CASSLLRNTEAFF. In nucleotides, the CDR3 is TGTGCCAGCAGCCTCCTTAGGAACACTGAAGCTTTCTTT.

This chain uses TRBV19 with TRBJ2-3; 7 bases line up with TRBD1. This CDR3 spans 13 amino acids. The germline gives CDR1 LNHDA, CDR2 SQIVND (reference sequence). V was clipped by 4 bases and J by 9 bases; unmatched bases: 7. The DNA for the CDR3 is TGTGCCAGTAGTACCAGACAGGGATGGACGCAGTATTTT. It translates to CASSTRQGWTQYF.

The CDR3 sequence: CATSRSGGASGNEQFF. CDR3 in DNA: TGTGCCACCAGCAGATCGGGGGGAGCTTCAGGGAATGAGCAGTTCTTC. The V and J genes are TRBV15 and TRBJ2-1; TRBD2 matches at 7 bases. CDR1 and CDR2 (germline): LNHNV, YYDKDF (reference sequence). The CDR3 has 16 amino acids. Germline trimming cut 2 bases from V and 7 bases from J; bases unmatched to any gene: 11.

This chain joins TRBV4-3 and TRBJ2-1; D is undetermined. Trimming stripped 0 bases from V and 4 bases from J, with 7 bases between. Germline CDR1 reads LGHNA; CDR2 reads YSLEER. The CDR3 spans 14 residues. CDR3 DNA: TGCGCCAGCAGCCAAGAACCCTTATACAATGAGCAGTTCTTC. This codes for CASSQEPLYNEQFF.

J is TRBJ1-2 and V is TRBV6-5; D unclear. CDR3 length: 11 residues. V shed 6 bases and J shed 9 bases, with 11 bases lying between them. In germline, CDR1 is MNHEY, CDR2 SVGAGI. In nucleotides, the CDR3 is TGTGCCAGCAGCAACGGACTGAGCTACACCTTC. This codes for CASSNGLSYTF.

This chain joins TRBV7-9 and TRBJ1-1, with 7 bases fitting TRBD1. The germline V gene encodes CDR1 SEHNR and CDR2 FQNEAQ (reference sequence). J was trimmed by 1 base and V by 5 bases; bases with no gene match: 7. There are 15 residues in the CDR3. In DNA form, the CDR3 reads TGTGCCAGCAGCACCCGGACAGGTCCGAACACTGAAGCTTTCTTT. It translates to CASSTRTGPNTEAFF. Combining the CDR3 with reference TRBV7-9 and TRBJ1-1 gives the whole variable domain DTGVSQNPRHKITKRGQNVTFRCDPISEHNRLYWYRQTLGQGPEFLTYFQNEAQLEKSRLLSDRFSAERPKGSFSTLEIQRTEQGDSAMYLCASSTRTGPNTEAFFGQGTRLTVV.

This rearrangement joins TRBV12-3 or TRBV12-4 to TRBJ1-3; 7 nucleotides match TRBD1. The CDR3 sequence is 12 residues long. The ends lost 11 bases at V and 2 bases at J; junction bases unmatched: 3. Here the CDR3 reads CADGTAGNTIYF. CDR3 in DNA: TGTGCCGACGGGACAGCTGGAAACACCATATATTTT.

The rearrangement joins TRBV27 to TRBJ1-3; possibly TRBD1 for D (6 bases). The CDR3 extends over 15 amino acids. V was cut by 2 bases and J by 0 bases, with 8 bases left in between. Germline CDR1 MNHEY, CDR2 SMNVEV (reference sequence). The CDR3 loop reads CASSLGQSSGNTIYF. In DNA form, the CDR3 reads TGTGCCAGCAGTTTAGGACAGAGCTCTGGAAACACCATATATTTT.

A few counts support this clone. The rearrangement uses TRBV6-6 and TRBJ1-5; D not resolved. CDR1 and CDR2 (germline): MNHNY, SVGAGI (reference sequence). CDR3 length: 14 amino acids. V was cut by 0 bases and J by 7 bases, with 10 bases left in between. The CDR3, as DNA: TGTGCCAGCAGTTACTCGAGCCGCGTACAGCCCCAGCATTTT. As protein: CASSYSSRVQPQHF.

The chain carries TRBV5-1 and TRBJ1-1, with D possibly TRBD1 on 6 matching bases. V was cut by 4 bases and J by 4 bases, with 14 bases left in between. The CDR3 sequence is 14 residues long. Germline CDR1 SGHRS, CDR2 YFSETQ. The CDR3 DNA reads TGCGCCAGCAGCATCGAACAGGGATCCACTGAAGCTTTCTTT. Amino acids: CASSIEQGSTEAFF.